This T cell receptor (beta chain) was recovered during a study of spatial heterogeneity in lung cancer. Findings and caveats of the study: The number of expanded tumor alpha and beta chains correlated with mutation number.

Time point given: sample taken at primary tumor resection. The cohort: approximately 66 early-stage, untreated non-small cell lung cancer patients. This clonotype was seen repeatedly, ten times or more. Antigen specificity is unknown. In a library made to pick up alpha chains, this beta chain is a stray read with a size that means little. The CDR3 length is 15 residues. Trimming cost V 3 bases and J 4 bases, with 11 bases left between them. CDR1 and CDR2 from the germline V gene are SGDLS and YYNGEE. TCRdb fed the 5' RACE reads into MiXCR, producing one record per CDR3 protein. The sample carries several thousand distinct CDR3 sequences, roughly 7.8% recorded once.

The V gene is TRBV9, the J gene TRBJ1-6; tentative D call: TRBD1 (5 bases). This sample comprised lung tumor tissue, obtained at surgery. This TCR came from a female donor with early-stage non-small cell lung cancer. The CDR3 nucleotides are TGTGCCAGCAGCGCCGGGGGAAGGTATAATTCACCCCTCCACTTT. As protein: CASSAGGRYNSPLHF. The whole variable domain, filled in from reference TRBV9 and TRBJ1-6, reads DSGVTQTPKHLITATGQRVTLRCSPRSGDLSVYWYQQSLDQGLQFLIQYYNGEERAKGNILERFSAQQFPDLHSELNLSSLELGDSALYFCASSAGGRYNSPLHFGNGTRLTVT.